The 17 T cell receptor beta chains given below trace back to one sample, sequenced in a study of blood T cell repertoires in COVID-19. Sequencing was performed with immunoSEQ multiplex PCR; in TCRdb, only in-frame clones are kept and a portion is missing. The data contain around 300,000 clones, approximately 88% of them singletons. The specimen was peripheral blood. These receptors originate from a man aged 45 to 65 with acute or convalescent COVID-19.

In this sample, this clone turned up once. Other DNA sequences in this sample translate to the same CDR3. V is TRBV19 and J is TRBJ1-2; D remains unclear. Germline CDR1 is LNHDA and CDR2 is SQIVND (reference sequence). Trimming pared 4 bases from V and 4 bases from J, leaving 4 bases between. The CDR3 consists of 11 residues. The CDR3: CASSTSYGYTF. CDR3 nucleotides: TGTGCCAGTAGTACTTCCTATGGCTACACCTTC.

The rearrangement uses TRBV13 and TRBJ2-3, with D tentatively TRBD1 (5 bases). Germline-derived CDR1 and CDR2 are PRHDT and FYEKMQ (reference sequence). The CDR3 has 15 residues. V was shortened by 5 bases and J by 6 bases, with 18 bases between the two germline ends. The chain's CDR3 is CASSPGWGQRDTQYF. The CDR3 coding sequence is TGTGCCAGCAGCCCCGGATGGGGCCAAAGGGATACGCAGTATTTT.

The chain carries TRBV12-3 or TRBV12-4 and TRBJ1-4; 8 nucleotides agree with TRBD1. The V and J ends lost 7 bases and 6 bases, in that order; junction bases with no gene match: 4. CDR3 size: 13 residues. CDR3 sequence (DNA): TGTGCCAGCACCCTGACAGGGGATGAAAAACTGTTTTTT. Amino acid sequence: CASTLTGDEKLFF.

The V call is TRBV7-3, the J call TRBJ2-7; perhaps TRBD1 as D (5 bases). Germline assignment: CDR1 SGHTA and CDR2 FQGTGA. V was clipped by 2 bases and J by 2 bases, with 10 bases between them. The CDR3 contains 14 residues. CDR3 coding DNA: TGTGCCAGCAGCTTATCAGGGAAGGCCTACGAGCAGTACTTC. Its protein product is CASSLSGKAYEQYF.

V is TRBV6-6 and J is TRBJ1-2, with D possibly being TRBD1 (6 bases). With 5 bases removed from V and 0 bases from J, the gap between germline ends came to 16 bases. The CDR3 consists of 16 residues. CDR1 and CDR2 from the germline V gene are MNHNY and SVGAGI (reference sequence). In DNA form, the CDR3 reads TGTGCCAGCAGTCCGGGAGGGGGAAACCCTAACTATGGCTACACCTTC. Protein product: CASSPGGGNPNYGYTF.

This clone was seen a single time. The chain carries TRBV6-5 and TRBJ1-2; D is perhaps TRBD1 (5 bases). This CDR3 comprises 14 residues. The V and J ends lost 6 bases and 7 bases respectively, with 18 bases between them. Germline V gene lookup returns CDR1 MNHEY and CDR2 SVGAGI. This CDR3 reads CASSQIEQAGGYTF. CDR3 coding DNA: TGTGCCAGCAGCCAAATCGAACAGGCTGGTGGCTACACCTTC.

The chain joins TRBV7-8 to TRBJ2-1; 7 bases match TRBD1. The V segment lost 1 base and the J segment 6 bases; nucleotides outside the gene matches: 6. The CDR3 consists of 15 residues. Germline loops: CDR1 SGHVS, CDR2 FQNEAQ. This CDR3 is CASSLGQGIGNEQFF. CDR3 sequence (DNA): TGTGCCAGCAGCTTAGGACAGGGAATAGGCAATGAGCAGTTCTTC.

The count of this clone is one. V usage is TRBV2 and J usage is TRBJ1-6; D gene uncertain. The V and J ends lost 8 bases and 4 bases respectively, with 9 bases between them. The germline V gene encodes CDR1 SNHLY and CDR2 FYNNEI. This CDR3 has 13 amino acids. This CDR3 is CASGGEYNSPLHF. As DNA, the CDR3 is TGTGCCAGCGGCGGGGAATATAATTCACCCCTCCACTTT.

The chain combines TRBV30 with TRBJ2-4; D unclear. V was trimmed by 0 bases and J by 0 bases, leaving 9 bases between them. This CDR3 contains 15 residues. Germline CDR1 reads GTSNPN; CDR2 reads SVGIG (reference sequence). CDR3 bases: TGTGCCTGGAGTGTAGCCCTCGGAGCCAAAAACATTCAGTACTTC. It yields the protein CAWSVALGAKNIQYF.

The V gene is TRBV10-3, the J gene TRBJ1-1; possible D gene TRBD1, 5 bases. There are 14 residues in the CDR3. Trimming took off 6 bases at V and 1 base at J, with 12 bases between the two ends. CDR1 is ENHRY, CDR2 SYGVKD, per germline. CDR3: CAIRDPTENTEAFF. DNA for the CDR3: TGTGCCATCAGGGACCCGACAGAGAACACTGAAGCTTTCTTT.

V usage is TRBV7-2 and J usage is TRBJ2-2; 7 nucleotides line up with TRBD2. CDR1 is SGHTA and CDR2 is FQGNSA in the germline V gene. V shed 6 bases, J shed 6 bases, and the junction held 10 bases outside the gene matches. The CDR3 is 15 amino acids. The CDR3 region has the DNA TGTGCCAGCAGGGGGACTACTCTATCCCCCGGGGAGCTGTTTTTT. Amino acid sequence: CASRGTTLSPGELFF.

The V gene is TRBV7-9, the J gene TRBJ1-4; 8 positions match TRBD1. The germline CDR1 and CDR2 sequences are SEHNR and FQNEAQ (reference sequence). V was clipped by 5 bases and J by 0 bases; unmatched bases: 5. The CDR3 runs to 16 residues. Here the CDR3 reads CASSPGQVATNEKLFF. In nucleotides, the CDR3 is TGTGCCAGCAGCCCGGGACAGGTCGCAACTAATGAAAAACTGTTTTTT.

The V and J genes are TRBV27 and TRBJ2-2; 8 bases map to TRBD1. Germline-derived CDR1 and CDR2 are MNHEY and SMNVEV (reference sequence). The trim removed 3 bases at V and 5 bases at J, leaving 14 bases unmatched. This CDR3 is built from 18 residues. The CDR3 is CASSFRTGRKSGTGELFF. CDR3 nucleotides: TGTGCCAGCAGTTTTAGGACAGGGAGGAAGTCGGGGACCGGGGAGCTGTTTTTT.

The chain links TRBV27 to TRBJ2-5, with TRBD2 matching over 16 bases. Germline loops: CDR1 MNHEY, CDR2 SMNVEV (reference sequence). The CDR3 sequence is 19 residues long. V shed 4 bases, J shed 2 bases, and the junction held 10 bases outside the gene matches. CDR3 DNA sequence: TGTGCCAGCAGTTCGGGACTAGCGGGGGGGAGTTGGGATCAAGAGACCCAGTACTTC. As protein: CASSSGLAGGSWDQETQYF.

This clone turned up a few times. The chain has TRBV7-9 and TRBJ1-1; no firm D call. Germline CDR1 and CDR2: SEHNR and FQNEAQ (reference sequence). CDR3 length: 14 amino acids. V was clipped by 5 bases and J by 0 bases, with 10 bases between them. The CDR3 protein is CASSATRLNTEAFF. Written as DNA, the CDR3 is TGTGCCAGCAGCGCGACGCGGTTGAACACTGAAGCTTTCTTT.

As regards this clone: At one end, the junction sequence differs from germline, possibly due to a read error. This sequence joins TRBV6-5 and TRBJ1-6; 8 bases line up with TRBD1. Germline lookup yields CDR1 MNHEY and CDR2 SVGAGI. This CDR3 is built from 15 residues. The CDR3 DNA reads TGTACCAGCACCCTGCTTACAGGGGGTACTTCACCCCTCCACTTT. Translating it yields CTSTLLTGGTSPLHF.

This clone has just a few counts. The rearrangement uses TRBV19 and TRBJ2-3; 11 bases are a match to TRBD1. Unmatched junction bases numbered 10, after V lost 5 bases and J lost 6 bases. The CDR3 totals 16 residues. Germline assignment: CDR1 LNHDA and CDR2 SQIVND (reference sequence). The chain's CDR3 is CASSPPRTGGMDTQYF. The CDR3 DNA reads as TGTGCCAGTAGTCCCCCGAGGACAGGGGGCATGGATACGCAGTATTTT. Drawing the rest from reference TRBV19 and TRBJ2-3, the complete variable domain is DGGITQSPKYLFRKEGQNVTLSCEQNLNHDAMYWYRQDPGQGLRLIYYSQIVNDFQKGDIAEGYSVSREKKESFPLTVTSAQKNPTAFYLCASSPPRTGGMDTQYFGPGTRLTVL.